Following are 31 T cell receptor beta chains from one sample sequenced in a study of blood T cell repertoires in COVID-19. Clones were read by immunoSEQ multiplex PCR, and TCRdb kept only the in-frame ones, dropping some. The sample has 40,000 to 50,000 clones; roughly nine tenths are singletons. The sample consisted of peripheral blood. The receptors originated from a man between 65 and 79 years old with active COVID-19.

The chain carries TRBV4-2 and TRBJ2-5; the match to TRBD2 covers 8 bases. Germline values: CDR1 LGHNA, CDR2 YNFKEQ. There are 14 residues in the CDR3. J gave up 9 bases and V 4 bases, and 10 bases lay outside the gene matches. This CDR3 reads CASSLPGGAEAQYF. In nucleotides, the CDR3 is TGTGCCAGCAGCCTTCCCGGGGGGGCTGAGGCCCAGTACTTC.

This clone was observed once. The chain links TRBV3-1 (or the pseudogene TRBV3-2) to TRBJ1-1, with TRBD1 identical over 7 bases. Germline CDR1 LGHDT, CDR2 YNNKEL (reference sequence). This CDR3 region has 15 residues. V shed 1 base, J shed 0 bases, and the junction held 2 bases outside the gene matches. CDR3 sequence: CASSQGTGLNTEAFF. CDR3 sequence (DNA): TGTGCCAGCAGCCAAGGGACAGGATTGAACACTGAAGCTTTCTTT.

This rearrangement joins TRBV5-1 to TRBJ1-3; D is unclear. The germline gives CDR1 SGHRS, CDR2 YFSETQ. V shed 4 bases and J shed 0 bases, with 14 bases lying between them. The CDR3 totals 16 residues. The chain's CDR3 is CASSERVGSSGNTIYF. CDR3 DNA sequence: TGCGCCAGCAGCGAACGCGTTGGTAGCTCTGGAAACACCATATATTTT.

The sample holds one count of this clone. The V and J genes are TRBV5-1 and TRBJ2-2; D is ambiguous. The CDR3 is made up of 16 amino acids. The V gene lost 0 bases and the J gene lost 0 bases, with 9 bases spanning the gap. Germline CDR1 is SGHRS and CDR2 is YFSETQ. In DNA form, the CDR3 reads TGCGCCAGCAGCTTGGTAGGCGGAACGAACACCGGGGAGCTGTTTTTT. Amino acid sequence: CASSLVGGTNTGELFF.

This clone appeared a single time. This CDR3 is CASREQGAPQETQYF. DNA for the CDR3: TGTGCCAGCAGGGAACAGGGGGCCCCCCAAGAGACCCAGTACTTC. The V and J genes are TRBV28 and TRBJ2-5; 9 nucleotides match TRBD1. The germline V gene has CDR1 MDHEN and CDR2 SYDVKM. Unmatched junction bases numbered 6, after V lost 6 bases and J lost 1 base. The CDR3 has 15 amino acids.

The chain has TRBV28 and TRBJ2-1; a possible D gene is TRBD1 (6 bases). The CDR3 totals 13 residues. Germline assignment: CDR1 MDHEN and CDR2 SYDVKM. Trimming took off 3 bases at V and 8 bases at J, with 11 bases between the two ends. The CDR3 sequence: CASSFRGTDEQFF. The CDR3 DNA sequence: TGTGCCAGCAGTTTTAGGGGGACCGATGAGCAGTTCTTC. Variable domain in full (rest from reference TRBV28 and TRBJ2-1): DVKVTQSSRYLVKRTGEKVFLECVQDMDHENMFWYRQDPGLGLRLIYFSYDVKMKEKGDIPEGYSVSREKKERFSLILESASTNQTSMYLCASSFRGTDEQFFGPGTRLTVL.

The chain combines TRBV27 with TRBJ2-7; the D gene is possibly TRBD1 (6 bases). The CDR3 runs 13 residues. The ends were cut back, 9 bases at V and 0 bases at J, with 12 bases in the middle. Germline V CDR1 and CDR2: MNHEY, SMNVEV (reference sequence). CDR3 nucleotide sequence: TGTGCCAGTTCGTTGGGGGCCTCCTACGAGCAGTACTTC. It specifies CASSLGASYEQYF.

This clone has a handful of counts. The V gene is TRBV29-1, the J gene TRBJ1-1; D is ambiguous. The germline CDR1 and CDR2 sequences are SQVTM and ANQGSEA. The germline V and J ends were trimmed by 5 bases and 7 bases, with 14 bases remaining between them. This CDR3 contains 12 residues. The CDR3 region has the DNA TGCAGCGTTAGGTCAGGAACGATTGAAGCTTTCTTT. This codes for CSVRSGTIEAFF.

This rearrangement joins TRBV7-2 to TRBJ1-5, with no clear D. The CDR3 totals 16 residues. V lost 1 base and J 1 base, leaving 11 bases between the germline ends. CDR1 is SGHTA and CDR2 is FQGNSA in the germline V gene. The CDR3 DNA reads TGTGCCAGCAGCTTAGGATACGGGAGGAGCAATCAGCCCCAGCATTTT. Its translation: CASSLGYGRSNQPQHF.

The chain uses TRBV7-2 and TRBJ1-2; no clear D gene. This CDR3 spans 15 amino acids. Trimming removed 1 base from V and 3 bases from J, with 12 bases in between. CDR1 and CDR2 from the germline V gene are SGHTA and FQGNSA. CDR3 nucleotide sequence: TGTGCCAGCAGCTTAGATCACAGCACTCACTATGGCTACACCTTC. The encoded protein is CASSLDHSTHYGYTF.

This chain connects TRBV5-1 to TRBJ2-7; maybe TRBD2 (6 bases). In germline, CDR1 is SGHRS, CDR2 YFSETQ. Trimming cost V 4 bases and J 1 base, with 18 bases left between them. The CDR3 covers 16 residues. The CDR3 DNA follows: TGCGCCAGCAGCGGAGGGACTGCCGGCGGATCCTACGAGCAGTACTTC. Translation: CASSGGTAGGSYEQYF. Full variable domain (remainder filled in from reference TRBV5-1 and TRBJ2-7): KAGVTQTPRYLIKTRGQQVTLSCSPISGHRSVSWYQQTPGQGLQFLFEYFSETQRNKGNFPGRFSGRQFSNSRSEMNVSTLELGDSALYLCASSGGTAGGSYEQYFGPGTRLTVT.

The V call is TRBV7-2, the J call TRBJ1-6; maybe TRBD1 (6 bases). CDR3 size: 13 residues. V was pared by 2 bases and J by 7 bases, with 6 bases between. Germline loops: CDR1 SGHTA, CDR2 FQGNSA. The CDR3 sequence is CASSLQGNSPLHF. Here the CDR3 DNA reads TGTGCCAGCAGCTTACAGGGGAATTCACCCCTCCACTTT.

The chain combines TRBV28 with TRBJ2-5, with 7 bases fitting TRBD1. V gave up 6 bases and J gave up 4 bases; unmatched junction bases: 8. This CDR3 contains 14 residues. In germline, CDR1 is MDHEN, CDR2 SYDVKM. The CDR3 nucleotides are TGTGCCAGCAGGGGCCCGACAGGGAGAGAGACCCAGTACTTC. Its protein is CASRGPTGRETQYF.

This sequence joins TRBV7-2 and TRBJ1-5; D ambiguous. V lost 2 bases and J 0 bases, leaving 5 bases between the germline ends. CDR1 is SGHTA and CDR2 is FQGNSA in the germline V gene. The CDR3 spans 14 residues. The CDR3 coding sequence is TGTGCCAGCAGCTTAACAGCTAGCAATCAGCCCCAGCATTTT. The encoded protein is CASSLTASNQPQHF.

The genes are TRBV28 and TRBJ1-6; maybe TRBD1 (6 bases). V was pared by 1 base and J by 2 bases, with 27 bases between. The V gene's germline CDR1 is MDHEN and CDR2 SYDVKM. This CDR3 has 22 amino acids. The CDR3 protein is CASSLYNPLRGGGVAYNSPLHF. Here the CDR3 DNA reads TGTGCCAGCAGTTTATATAACCCCCTTAGGGGGGGCGGGGTCGCCTATAATTCACCCCTCCACTTT.

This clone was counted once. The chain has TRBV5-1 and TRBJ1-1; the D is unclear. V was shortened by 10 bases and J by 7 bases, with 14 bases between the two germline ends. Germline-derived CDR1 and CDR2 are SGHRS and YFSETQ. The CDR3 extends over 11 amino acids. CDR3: CASTTGGEAFF. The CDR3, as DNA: TGCGCCTCTACCACTGGCGGTGAAGCTTTCTTT.

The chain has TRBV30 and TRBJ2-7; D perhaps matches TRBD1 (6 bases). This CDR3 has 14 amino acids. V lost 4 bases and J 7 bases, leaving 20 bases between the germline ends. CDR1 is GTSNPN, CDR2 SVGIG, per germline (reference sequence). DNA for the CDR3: TGTGCCTGGAACGGACAGCAGGGGCCGGGAGAGCAGTACTTC. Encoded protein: CAWNGQQGPGEQYF.

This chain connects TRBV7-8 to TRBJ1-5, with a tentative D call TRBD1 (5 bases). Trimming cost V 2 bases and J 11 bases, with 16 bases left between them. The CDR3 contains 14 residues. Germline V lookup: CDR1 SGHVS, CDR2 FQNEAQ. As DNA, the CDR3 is TGTGCCAGCAGCTTATACGTGGGGGGATCATCCCAGCATTTT. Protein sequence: CASSLYVGGSSQHF.

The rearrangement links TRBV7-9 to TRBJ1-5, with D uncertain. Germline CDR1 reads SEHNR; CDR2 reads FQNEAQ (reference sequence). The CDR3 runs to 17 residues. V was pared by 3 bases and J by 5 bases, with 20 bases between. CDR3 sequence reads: CASSFYSGSGVHQPQHF. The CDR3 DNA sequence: TGTGCCAGCAGCTTCTACTCCGGGTCCGGGGTACATCAGCCCCAGCATTTT.

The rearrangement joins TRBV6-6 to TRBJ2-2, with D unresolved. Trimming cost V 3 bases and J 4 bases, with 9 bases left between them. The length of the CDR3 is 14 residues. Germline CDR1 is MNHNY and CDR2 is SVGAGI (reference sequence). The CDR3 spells CASSYLWSTGELFF. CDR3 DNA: TGTGCCAGCAGTTATCTATGGTCCACCGGGGAGCTGTTTTTT.

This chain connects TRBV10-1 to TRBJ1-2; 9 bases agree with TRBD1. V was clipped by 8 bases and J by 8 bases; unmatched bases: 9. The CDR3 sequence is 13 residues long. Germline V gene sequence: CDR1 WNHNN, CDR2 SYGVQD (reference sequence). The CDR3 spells CASLDRGIEGYTF. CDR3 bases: TGCGCCAGCCTGGACAGGGGAATTGAGGGCTACACCTTC.

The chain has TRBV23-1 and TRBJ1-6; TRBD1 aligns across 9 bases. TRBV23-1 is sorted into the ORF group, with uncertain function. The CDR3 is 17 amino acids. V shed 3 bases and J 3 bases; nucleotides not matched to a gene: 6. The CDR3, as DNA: TGCGCCAGCAGTCAGCGGCCGGGACAGGGCTATAATTCACCCCTCCACTTT. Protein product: CASSQRPGQGYNSPLHF.

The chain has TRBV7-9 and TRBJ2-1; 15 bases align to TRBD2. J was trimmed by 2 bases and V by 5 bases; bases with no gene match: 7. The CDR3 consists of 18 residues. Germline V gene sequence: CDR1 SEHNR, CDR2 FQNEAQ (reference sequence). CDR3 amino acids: CASSRTSGGAIPYNEQFF. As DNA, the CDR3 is TGTGCCAGCAGCCGGACTAGCGGGGGGGCAATCCCCTACAATGAGCAGTTCTTC. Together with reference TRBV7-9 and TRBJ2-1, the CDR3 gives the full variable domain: DTGVSQNPRHKITKRGQNVTFRCDPISEHNRLYWYRQTLGQGPEFLTYFQNEAQLEKSRLLSDRFSAERPKGSFSTLEIQRTEQGDSAMYLCASSRTSGGAIPYNEQFFGPGTRLTVL.

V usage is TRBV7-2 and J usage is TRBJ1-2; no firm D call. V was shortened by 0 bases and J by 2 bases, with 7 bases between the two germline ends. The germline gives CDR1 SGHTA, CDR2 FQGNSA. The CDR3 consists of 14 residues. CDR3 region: CASSLAARNYGYTF. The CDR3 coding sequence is TGTGCCAGCAGCTTAGCTGCGAGGAACTATGGCTACACCTTC.

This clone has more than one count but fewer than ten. In DNA form, the CDR3 reads TGTGCCAGCAGTATGGACAGAAGGAACACCGGGGAGCTGTTTTTT. This encodes CASSMDRRNTGELFF. The gene calls are TRBV6-5 and TRBJ2-2; D possibly corresponds to TRBD1 (6 bases). The CDR3 covers 15 residues. CDR1 is MNHEY, CDR2 SVGAGI, per germline. Trimming pared 5 bases from V and 1 base from J, leaving 11 bases between.

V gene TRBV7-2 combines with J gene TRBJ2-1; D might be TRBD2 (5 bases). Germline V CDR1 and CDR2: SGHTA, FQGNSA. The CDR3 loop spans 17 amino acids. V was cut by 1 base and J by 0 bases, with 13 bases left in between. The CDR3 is CASSLGKRSSSYNEQFF. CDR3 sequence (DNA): TGTGCCAGCAGCTTAGGCAAGCGGAGCAGCTCCTACAATGAGCAGTTCTTC.

CDR3 DNA sequence: TGTGCCACCAGTGACAGGTCCGGGACTAGCGGGAGAACCGGGGAGCTGTTTTTT. Its translation: CATSDRSGTSGRTGELFF. This chain uses TRBV24-1 with TRBJ2-2, with 14 bases lining up with TRBD2. There are 18 residues in the CDR3. V lost 4 bases, J lost 5 bases, and 8 bases stayed unmatched. CDR1 is KGHDR, CDR2 SFDVKD, per germline.

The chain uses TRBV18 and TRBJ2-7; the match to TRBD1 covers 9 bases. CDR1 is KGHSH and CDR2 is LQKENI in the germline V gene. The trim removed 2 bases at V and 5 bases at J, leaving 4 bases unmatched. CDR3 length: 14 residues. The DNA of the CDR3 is TGTGCCAGCTCACCAATTACAGGGGGCCACGAGCAGTACTTC. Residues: CASSPITGGHEQYF.

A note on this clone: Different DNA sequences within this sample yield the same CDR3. CDR3 loop: CASSLGGPYEQYF. CDR3 nucleotide sequence: TGTGCCAGCAGCTTAGGAGGCCCCTACGAGCAGTACTTC. The chain joins TRBV7-2 to TRBJ2-7; D remains unclear. V lost 1 base and J 2 bases, leaving 6 bases between the germline ends. This CDR3 region has 13 residues. Germline assignment: CDR1 SGHTA and CDR2 FQGNSA.

This CDR3 is CASSVPTGRTYEQYF. Written as DNA, the CDR3 is TGTGCCAGCTCAGTACCGACAGGACGGACCTACGAGCAGTACTTC. V is TRBV18 and J is TRBJ2-7; D is perhaps TRBD1 (6 bases). The CDR3 spans 15 residues. Germline-derived CDR1 and CDR2 are KGHSH and LQKENI. V was pared by 5 bases and J by 2 bases, with 16 bases between.

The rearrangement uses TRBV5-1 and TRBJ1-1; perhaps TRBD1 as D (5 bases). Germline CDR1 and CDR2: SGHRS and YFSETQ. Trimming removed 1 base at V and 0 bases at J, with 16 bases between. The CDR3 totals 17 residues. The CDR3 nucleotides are TGCGCCAGCAGCTTGAAGGGGCAGGGAGGGGTGAACACTGAAGCTTTCTTT. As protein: CASSLKGQGGVNTEAFF.